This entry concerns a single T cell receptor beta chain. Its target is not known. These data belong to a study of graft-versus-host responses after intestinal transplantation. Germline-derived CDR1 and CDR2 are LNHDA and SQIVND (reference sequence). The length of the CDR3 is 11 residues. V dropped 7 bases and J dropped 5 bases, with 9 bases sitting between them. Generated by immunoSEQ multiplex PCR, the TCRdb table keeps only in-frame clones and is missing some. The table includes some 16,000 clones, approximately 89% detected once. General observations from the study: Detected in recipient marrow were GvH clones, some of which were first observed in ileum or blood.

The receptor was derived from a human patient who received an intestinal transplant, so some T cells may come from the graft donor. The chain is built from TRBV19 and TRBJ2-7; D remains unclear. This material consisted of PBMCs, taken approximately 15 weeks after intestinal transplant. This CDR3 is CASTNRDEQYF. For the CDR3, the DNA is TGTGCCAGTACCAATCGGGACGAGCAGTACTTC.